Below, one TCR beta chain is given with its context. The source of the sample is a study of T cell changes during pregnancy in multiple sclerosis. V dropped 1 base and J dropped 4; count of bases not matched to a gene: 8. Germline V gene lookup returns CDR1 LNHNV and CDR2 YYDKDF (reference sequence). The CDR3 sequence is 19 residues long. The data were produced by immunoSEQ multiplex PCR, yet TCRdb's version contains in-frame clones alone and is incomplete. The data contain 85,000 to 120,000 clones, 91% of them singletons. The TCR comes from a female donor with multiple sclerosis, enrolled in a pregnancy study. The sequencing used peripheral blood, collected before pregnancy. The genes are TRBV15 and TRBJ2-1, with 15 nucleotides matching TRBD2. Here the CDR3 reads CATSRGVQGTSGRYNEQFF. The CDR3 DNA reads as TGTGCCACCAGCAGAGGTGTCCAGGGGACTAGCGGGAGGTACAATGAGCAGTTCTTC.